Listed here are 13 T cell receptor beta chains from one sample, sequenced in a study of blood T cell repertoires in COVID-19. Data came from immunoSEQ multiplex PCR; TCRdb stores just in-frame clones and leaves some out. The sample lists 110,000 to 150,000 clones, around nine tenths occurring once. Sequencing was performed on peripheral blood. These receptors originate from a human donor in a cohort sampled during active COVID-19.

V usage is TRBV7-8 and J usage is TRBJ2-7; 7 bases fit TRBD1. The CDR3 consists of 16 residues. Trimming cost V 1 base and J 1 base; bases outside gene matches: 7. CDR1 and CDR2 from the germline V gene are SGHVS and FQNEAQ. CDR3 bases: TGTGCCAGCAGCTTAGGGGGTTGGGGACAGTCCTACGAGCAGTACTTC. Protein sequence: CASSLGGWGQSYEQYF. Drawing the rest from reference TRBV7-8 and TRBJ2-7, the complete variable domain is GAGVSQSPRYKVAKRGQDVALRCDPISGHVSLFWYQQALGQGPEFLTYFQNEAQLDKSGLPSDRFFAERPEGSVSTLKIQRTQQEDSAVYLCASSLGGWGQSYEQYFGPGTRLTVT.

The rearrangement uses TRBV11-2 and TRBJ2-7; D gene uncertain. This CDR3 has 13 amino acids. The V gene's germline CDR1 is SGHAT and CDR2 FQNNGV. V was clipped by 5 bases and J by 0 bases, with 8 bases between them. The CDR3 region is CASSLIPSYEQYF. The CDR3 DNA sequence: TGTGCCAGCAGCCTAATTCCCTCCTACGAGCAGTACTTC.

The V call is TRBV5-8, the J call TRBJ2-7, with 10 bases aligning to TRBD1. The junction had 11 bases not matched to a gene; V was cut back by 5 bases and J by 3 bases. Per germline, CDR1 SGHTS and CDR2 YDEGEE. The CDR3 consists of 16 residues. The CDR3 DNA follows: TGTGCCAGCAGTCCGGCTCGGGACAGGGGCCACTACGAGCAGTACTTC. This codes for CASSPARDRGHYEQYF. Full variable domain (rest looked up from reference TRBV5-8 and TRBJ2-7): EAGVTQSPTHLIKTRGQQATLRCSPISGHTSVYWYQQALGLGLQFLLWYDEGEERNRGNFPPRFSGRQFPNYSSELNVNALELEDSALYLCASSPARDRGHYEQYFGPGTRLTVT.

The CDR3: CASSLGQASSGGYTF. The CDR3 coding sequence is TGTGCCAGCAGCCTGGGACAGGCTAGCTCGGGGGGCTACACCTTC. The chain has TRBV7-6 and TRBJ1-2, with 8 nucleotides matching TRBD1. The germline CDR1 and CDR2 sequences are SGHVS and FNYEAQ. The V gene end was trimmed by 5 bases and the J gene end by 8 bases; junction bases not matched to a gene: 13. The CDR3 has 15 amino acids.

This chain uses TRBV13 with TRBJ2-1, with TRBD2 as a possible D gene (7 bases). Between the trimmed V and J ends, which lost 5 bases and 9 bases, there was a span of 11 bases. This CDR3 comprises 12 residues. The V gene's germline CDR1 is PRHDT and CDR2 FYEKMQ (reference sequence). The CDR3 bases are TGTGCCAGCAGCCCGGGGGGCTTTGAGCAGTTCTTC. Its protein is CASSPGGFEQFF.

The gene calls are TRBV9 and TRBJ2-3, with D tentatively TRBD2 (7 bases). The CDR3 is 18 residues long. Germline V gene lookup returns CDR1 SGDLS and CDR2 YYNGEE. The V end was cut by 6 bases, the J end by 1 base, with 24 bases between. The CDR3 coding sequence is TGTGCCAGCACCCCCACATTTAATCGGGGGGCCCGCACAGATACGCAGTATTTT. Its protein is CASTPTFNRGARTDTQYF.

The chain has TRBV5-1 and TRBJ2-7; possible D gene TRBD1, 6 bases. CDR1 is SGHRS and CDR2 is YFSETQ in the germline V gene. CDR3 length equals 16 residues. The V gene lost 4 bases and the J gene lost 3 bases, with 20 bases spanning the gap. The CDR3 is CASSHGGPNQLYEQYF. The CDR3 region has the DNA TGCGCCAGCAGCCATGGGGGCCCTAATCAGCTCTACGAGCAGTACTTC.

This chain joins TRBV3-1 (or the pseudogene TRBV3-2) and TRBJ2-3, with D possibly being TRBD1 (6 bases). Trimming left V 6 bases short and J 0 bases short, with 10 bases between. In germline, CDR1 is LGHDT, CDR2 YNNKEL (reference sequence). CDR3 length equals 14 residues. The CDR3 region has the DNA TGTGCCAGCAGGGGACAAATAAGCACAGATACGCAGTATTTT. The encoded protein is CASRGQISTDTQYF.

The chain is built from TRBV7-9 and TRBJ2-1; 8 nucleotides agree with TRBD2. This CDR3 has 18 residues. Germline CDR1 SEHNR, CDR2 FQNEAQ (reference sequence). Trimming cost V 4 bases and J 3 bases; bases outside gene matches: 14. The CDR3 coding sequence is TGTGCCAGCAGCTCCCCAGCGGGAGCTGTGCACTACTACAATGAGCAGTTCTTC. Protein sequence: CASSSPAGAVHYYNEQFF.

The CDR3 nucleotides read TGTGCCAGCAGCCTAGGGACAGGGGGCGCAGAAACTAATGAAAAACTGTTTTTT. This codes for CASSLGTGGAETNEKLFF. The chain combines TRBV5-8 with TRBJ1-4; 12 nucleotides line up with TRBD1. This CDR3 is built from 18 residues. CDR1 SGHTS and CDR2 YDEGEE come from the germline V gene. Losses at the gene ends were 4 bases for V and 1 base for J; bases not matched to a gene: 8.

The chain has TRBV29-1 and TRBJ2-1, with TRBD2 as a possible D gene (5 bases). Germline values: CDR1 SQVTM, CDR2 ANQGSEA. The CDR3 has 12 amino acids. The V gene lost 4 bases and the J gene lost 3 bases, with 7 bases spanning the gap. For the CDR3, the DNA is TGCAGCGTTGGACGGGACTACAATGAGCAGTTCTTC. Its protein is CSVGRDYNEQFF.

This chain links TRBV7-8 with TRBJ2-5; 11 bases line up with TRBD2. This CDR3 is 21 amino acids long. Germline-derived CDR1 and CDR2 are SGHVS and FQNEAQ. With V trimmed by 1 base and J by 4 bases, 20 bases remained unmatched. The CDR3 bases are TGTGCCAGCAGCTTAGACGAGGGACTAGCGGCTCTTGACGAGACGGGAGAGACCCAGTACTTC. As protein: CASSLDEGLAALDETGETQYF.

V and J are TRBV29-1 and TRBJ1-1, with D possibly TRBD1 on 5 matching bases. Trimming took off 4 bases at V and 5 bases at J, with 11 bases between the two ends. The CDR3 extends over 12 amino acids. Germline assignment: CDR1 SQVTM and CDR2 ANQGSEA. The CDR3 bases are TGCAGCGTTGTGGAGGGGCGGACTGAAGCTTTCTTT. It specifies CSVVEGRTEAFF.